This passage covers 5 T cell receptor beta chains from one sample sequenced in a study of shared clonotypes between healthy human individuals. Data came from immunoSEQ multiplex PCR; TCRdb stores just in-frame clones and leaves some out. The profile shows about 640,000 clones, around 72% of them singletons. The sequencing input was memory CD4+ T cells sorted from blood. Subset: CD45RA-negative fraction. These receptors all stem from a woman younger than 45 in good health.

The sample holds one count of this clone. Other DNA sequences from this sample encode an identical CDR3 as well. The V gene is TRBV2, the J gene TRBJ1-5, with D perhaps matching TRBD1 (6 bases). Germline CDR1 and CDR2: SNHLY and FYNNEI. The CDR3 is 14 residues long. V lost 2 bases and J lost 2, with 7 bases in between. CDR3 DNA sequence: TGTGCCAGCAGTGAAAGGACAGGCAATCAGCCCCAGCATTTT. Its protein product is CASSERTGNQPQHF.

This chain joins TRBV28 and TRBJ2-2; D perhaps matches TRBD1 (7 bases). Germline V gene data show CDR1 as MDHEN and CDR2 as SYDVKM. This CDR3 region has 15 residues. V was trimmed by 6 bases and J by 3 bases, leaving 14 bases between them. The CDR3 sequence: CASSPTGTYTGELFF. CDR3 DNA: TGTGCCAGCAGCCCGACAGGGACTTACACCGGGGAGCTGTTTTTT.

The chain uses TRBV19 and TRBJ2-1; D remains unclear. Germline V gene lookup returns CDR1 LNHDA and CDR2 SQIVND (reference sequence). This CDR3 has 14 residues. V lost 6 bases and J lost 0, with 9 bases in between. The CDR3 is CASSEESSYNEQFF. In DNA, the CDR3 is TGTGCCAGTAGCGAGGAGAGCTCCTACAATGAGCAGTTCTTC.

This clone was counted a few times. V and J are TRBV19 and TRBJ1-5, with D possibly matching TRBD1 (5 bases). The CDR3 spans 14 residues. Germline V lookup: CDR1 LNHDA, CDR2 SQIVND (reference sequence). V lost 5 bases and J lost 4, with 12 bases in between. The DNA of the CDR3 is TGTGCCAGTAGTGGGGGTATTCGGAATCAGCCCCAGCATTTT. Its translation: CASSGGIRNQPQHF.

The V gene is TRBV5-8, the J gene TRBJ1-2; D not certain. The CDR3 is 15 residues long. V gave up 1 base and J gave up 5 bases, with 15 bases separating them. The germline V gene has CDR1 SGHTS and CDR2 YDEGEE. CDR3 DNA: TGTGCCAGCAGCTTGTCTGCCCTAGAACGGTATGGCTACACCTTC. Translating it yields CASSLSALERYGYTF.